The T cell receptor (beta chain) under discussion was sequenced for a study of blood T cell repertoires in COVID-19. Per the study methods: For nucleated cells, counts were estimated from reference gene primer amplification. The data were produced by immunoSEQ multiplex PCR, yet TCRdb's version contains in-frame clones alone and is incomplete. V, J and clone size derive from that table, while D and trimming were established from the DNA sequence. The sample contains approximately 260,000 clones, 70% to 85% of which appear only once. The receptor was derived from a woman aged 40 to 50 with active or convalescent COVID-19. The sequenced sample was peripheral blood.

The CDR3 DNA reads TGTGCCAGTAGTATACACACAGGGGGCGGTCAGCCCCAGCATTTT. It encodes CASSIHTGGGQPQHF. The chain combines TRBV19 with TRBJ1-5; 9 bases match TRBD1. CDR1 is LNHDA and CDR2 is SQIVND in the germline V gene (reference sequence). V lost 2 bases and J lost 6; bases outside the gene matches: 5. The CDR3 has 15 residues. Full variable domain (outside the CDR3, taken from reference TRBV19 and TRBJ1-5): DGGITQSPKYLFRKEGQNVTLSCEQNLNHDAMYWYRQDPGQGLRLIYYSQIVNDFQKGDIAEGYSVSREKKESFPLTVTSAQKNPTAFYLCASSIHTGGGQPQHFGDGTRLSIL.